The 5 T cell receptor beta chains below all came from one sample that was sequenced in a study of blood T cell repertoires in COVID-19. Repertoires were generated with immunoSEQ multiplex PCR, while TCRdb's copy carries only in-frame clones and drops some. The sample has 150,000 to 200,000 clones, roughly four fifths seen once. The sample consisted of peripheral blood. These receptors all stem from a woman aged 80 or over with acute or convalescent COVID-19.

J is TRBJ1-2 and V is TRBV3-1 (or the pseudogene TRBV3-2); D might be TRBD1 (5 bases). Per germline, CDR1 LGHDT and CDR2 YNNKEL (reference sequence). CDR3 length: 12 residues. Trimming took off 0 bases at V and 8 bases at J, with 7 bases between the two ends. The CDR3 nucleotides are TGTGCCAGCAGCCAAGATAAGGGGGGCTACACCTTC. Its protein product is CASSQDKGGYTF.

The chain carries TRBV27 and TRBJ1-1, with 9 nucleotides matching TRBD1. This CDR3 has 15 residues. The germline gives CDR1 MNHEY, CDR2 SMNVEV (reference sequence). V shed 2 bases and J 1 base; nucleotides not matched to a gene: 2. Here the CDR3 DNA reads TGTGCCAGCAGTTTAGGGGGACAGGGGAACACTGAAGCTTTCTTT. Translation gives CASSLGGQGNTEAFF.

The CDR3 DNA reads TGTGCCAGCAGCCCTGGGACAGCCGCTCTCTACGAGCAGTACTTC. It yields the protein CASSPGTAALYEQYF. This chain joins TRBV5-4 and TRBJ2-7, with 7 positions matching TRBD1. From germline, CDR1 is SGHNT and CDR2 YYREEE (reference sequence). This CDR3 has 15 residues. V lost 4 bases, J lost 3 bases, and 10 bases stayed unmatched.

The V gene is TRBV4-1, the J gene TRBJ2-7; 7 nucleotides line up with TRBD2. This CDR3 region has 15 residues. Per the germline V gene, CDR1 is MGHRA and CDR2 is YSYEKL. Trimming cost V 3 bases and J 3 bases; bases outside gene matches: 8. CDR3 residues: CASSQKAGTLYEQYF. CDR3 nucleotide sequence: TGCGCCAGCAGCCAGAAAGCGGGAACCCTCTACGAGCAGTACTTC.

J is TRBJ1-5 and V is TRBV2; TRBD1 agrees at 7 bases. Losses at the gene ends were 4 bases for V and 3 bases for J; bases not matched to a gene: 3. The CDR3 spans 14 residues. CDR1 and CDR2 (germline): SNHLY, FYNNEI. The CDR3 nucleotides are TGTGCCAGCAGTGGACAGGGTTACAATCAGCCCCAGCATTTT. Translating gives CASSGQGYNQPQHF.